The source of this T cell receptor (beta chain) is a study of T-cell reconstitution after alpha-beta-depleted transplantation in children. Study-wide points: About two months after transplant, alpha-beta T cells reportedly came from several hundred expanded graft clones.

There are a few counts of this clonotype. The antigen remains undetermined. TCRbeta library preparation incorporated unique molecular identifiers. TCRdb used MiXCR to reprocess the PCR reads, holding one entry per CDR3 protein. The sample records about 580,000 distinct CDR3 sequences, roughly a quarter being singletons. The CDR3 covers 13 residues. Germline V gene lookup returns CDR1 KGHDR and CDR2 SFDVKD. The germline V and J ends were trimmed by 2 bases and 8 bases, with 9 bases remaining between them. Specimen: PBMCs, collected before TCRalphabeta/CD19-depleted stem cell transplant. V and J are TRBV24-1 and TRBJ2-1; D not certain. This clonotype originated in a boy less than two years old with Wiskott-Aldrich syndrome, due to receive a stem cell transplant. The CDR3 reads CATSDSKFYEQFF. In nucleotides, the CDR3 is TGTGCCACCAGTGATTCGAAGTTTTATGAGCAGTTCTTC.